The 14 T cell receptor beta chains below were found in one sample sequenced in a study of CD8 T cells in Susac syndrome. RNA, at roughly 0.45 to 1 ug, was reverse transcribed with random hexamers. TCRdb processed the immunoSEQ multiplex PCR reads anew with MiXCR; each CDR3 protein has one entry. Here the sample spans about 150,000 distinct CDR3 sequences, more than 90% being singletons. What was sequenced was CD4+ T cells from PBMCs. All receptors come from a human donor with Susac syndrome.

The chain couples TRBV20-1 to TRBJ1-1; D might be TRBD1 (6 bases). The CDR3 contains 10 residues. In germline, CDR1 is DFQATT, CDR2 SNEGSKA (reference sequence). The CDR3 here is CNPGEAEAFF. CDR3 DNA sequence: TGCAACCCAGGGGAGGCTGAAGCTTTCTTT.

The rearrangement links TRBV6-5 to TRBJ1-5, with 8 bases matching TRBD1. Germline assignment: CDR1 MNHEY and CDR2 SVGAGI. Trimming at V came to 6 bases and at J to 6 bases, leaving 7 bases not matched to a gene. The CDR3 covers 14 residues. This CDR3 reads CASSPDRAAQPQHF. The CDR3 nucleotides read TGTGCCAGCAGCCCGGACAGGGCTGCTCAGCCCCAGCATTTT.

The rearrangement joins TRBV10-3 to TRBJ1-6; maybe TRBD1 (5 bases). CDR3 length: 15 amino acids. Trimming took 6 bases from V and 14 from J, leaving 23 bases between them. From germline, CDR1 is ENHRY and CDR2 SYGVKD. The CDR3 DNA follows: TGTGCCATCAGGGGGACCGGGACGGCCTTATCGGCCCTCCACTTT. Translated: CAIRGTGTALSALHF.

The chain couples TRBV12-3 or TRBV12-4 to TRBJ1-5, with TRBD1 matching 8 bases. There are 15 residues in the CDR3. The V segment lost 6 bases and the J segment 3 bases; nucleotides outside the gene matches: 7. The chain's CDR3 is CASSAGQGTNQPQHF. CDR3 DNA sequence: TGTGCCAGCAGCGCCGGACAGGGTACCAATCAGCCCCAGCATTTT.

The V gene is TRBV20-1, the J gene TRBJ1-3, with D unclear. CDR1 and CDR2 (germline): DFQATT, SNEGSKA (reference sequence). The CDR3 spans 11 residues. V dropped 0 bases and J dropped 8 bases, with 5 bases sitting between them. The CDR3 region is CSARDRDTIYF. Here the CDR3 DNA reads TGCAGTGCTAGAGATCGGGACACCATATATTTT.

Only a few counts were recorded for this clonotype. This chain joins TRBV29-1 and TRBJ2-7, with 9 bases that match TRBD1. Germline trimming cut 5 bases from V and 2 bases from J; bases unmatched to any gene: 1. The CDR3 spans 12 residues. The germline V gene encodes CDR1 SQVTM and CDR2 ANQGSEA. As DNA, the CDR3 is TGCAGCGTTAACAGGGGGCCCTACGAGCAGTACTTC. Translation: CSVNRGPYEQYF.

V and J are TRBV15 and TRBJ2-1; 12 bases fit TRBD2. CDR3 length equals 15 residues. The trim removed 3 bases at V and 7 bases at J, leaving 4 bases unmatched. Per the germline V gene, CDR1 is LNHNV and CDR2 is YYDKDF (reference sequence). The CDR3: CATSRAGLAGNEQFF. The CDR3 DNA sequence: TGTGCCACCAGCAGGGCCGGACTAGCGGGGAATGAGCAGTTCTTC.

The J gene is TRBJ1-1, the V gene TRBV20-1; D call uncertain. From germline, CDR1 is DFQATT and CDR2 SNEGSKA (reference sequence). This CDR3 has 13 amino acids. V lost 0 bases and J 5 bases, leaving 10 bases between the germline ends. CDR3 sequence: CSARDEAATEAFF. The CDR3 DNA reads TGCAGTGCTAGAGATGAGGCAGCAACTGAAGCTTTCTTT.

CDR3 region: CASRPPGLHNEQFF. CDR3 DNA: TGTGCCAGCAGACCGCCGGGACTACACAATGAGCAGTTCTTC. This rearrangement joins TRBV12-3 or TRBV12-4 to TRBJ2-1, with TRBD2 matching over 7 bases. Losses at the gene ends were 6 bases for V and 5 bases for J; bases not matched to a gene: 7. CDR3 length: 14 amino acids.

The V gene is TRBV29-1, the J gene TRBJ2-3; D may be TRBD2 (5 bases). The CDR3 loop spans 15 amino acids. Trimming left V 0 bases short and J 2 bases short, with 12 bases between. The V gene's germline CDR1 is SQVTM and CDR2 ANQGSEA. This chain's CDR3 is CSVEDGLPFTDTQYF. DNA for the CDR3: TGCAGCGTTGAAGACGGACTGCCTTTCACAGATACGCAGTATTTT.

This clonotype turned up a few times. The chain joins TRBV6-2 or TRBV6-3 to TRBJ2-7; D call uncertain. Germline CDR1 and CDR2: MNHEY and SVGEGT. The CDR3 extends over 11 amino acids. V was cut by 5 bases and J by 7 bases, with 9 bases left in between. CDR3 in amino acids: CASSHGGEQYF. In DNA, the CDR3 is TGTGCCAGCAGTCACGGTGGAGAGCAGTACTTC.

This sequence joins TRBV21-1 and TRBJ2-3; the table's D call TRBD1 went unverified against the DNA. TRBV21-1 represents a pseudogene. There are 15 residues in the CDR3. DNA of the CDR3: TGTGCCAGCAGCAAATACCGGGATCCGGTAGATACGCAGTATTTT. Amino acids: CASSKYRDPVDTQYF.

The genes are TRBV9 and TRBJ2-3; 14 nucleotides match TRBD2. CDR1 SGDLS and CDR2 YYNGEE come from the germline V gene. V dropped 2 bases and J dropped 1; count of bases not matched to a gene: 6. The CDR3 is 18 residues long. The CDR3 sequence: CASSVGLAGGLGTDTQYF. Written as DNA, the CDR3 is TGTGCCAGCAGCGTTGGACTAGCGGGGGGTTTGGGCACAGATACGCAGTATTTT.

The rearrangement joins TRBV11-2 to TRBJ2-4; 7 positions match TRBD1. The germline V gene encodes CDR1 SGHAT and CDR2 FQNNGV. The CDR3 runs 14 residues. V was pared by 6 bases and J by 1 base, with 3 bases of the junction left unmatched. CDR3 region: CASSTGEAKNIQYF. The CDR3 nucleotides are TGTGCCAGCAGTACAGGGGAGGCCAAAAACATTCAGTACTTC.